This T cell receptor (beta chain) was found in a study of spatial heterogeneity in lung cancer. Study as a whole: After resection, follow-up PBMC samples were sequenced when available, at a median of roughly two years later.

On each TCR cDNA molecule, a unique molecular identifier was present. MiXCR was run by TCRdb on the 5' RACE reads, yielding one entry per CDR3 protein. This table has approximately 50,000 distinct CDR3 sequences, roughly 7% appearing once. This sample's time point: blood at routine non-recurrence follow-up after resection. No cells were sorted before sequencing. The whole RNA sequenced was extracted from tumor, nontumor lung or frozen PBMC. This clonotype was detected ten times or more. Material: PBMCs, obtained at follow-up. The TCR originated in a female donor with early-stage non-small cell lung cancer.

In DNA form, the CDR3 reads TGTGCCAGCAGTAAATTTAAAACGACAGGTATACAAGAGACCCAGTACTTC. It is translated as CASSKFKTTGIQETQYF. The genes are TRBV6-1 and TRBJ2-5, with D maybe TRBD1 (6 bases). Trimming shortened V by 5 bases and J by 2 bases, and 21 bases separated the two germline ends. The CDR3 contains 17 residues. CDR1 is MNHNS and CDR2 is SASEGT in the germline V gene.